This T cell receptor beta chain was obtained from a study of glioma-infiltrating T cells. Germline V lookup: CDR1 MGHRA, CDR2 YSYEKL. This CDR3 is 15 amino acids long. The ends were cut back, 4 bases at V and 5 bases at J, with 12 bases in the middle. Amplification of TCR alpha and beta CDR3 regions from RNA used iRepertoire nested multiplex PCR. Tissue mRNA or PBMC total RNA, about 85-400 ng, went into one-step reverse transcription and amplification. TCRdb itself ran the multiplex PCR reads through MiXCR, one entry per CDR3 protein. The sample lists about 140,000 distinct CDR3 sequences; approximately 40% were seen once.

This sequence originates from a human donor with low-grade glioma or glioblastoma, undergoing nonglioma brain surgery, or in good health (not recorded which). Sequenced input: glioma tissue, nonneoplastic brain tissue, or PBMCs (not recorded which). This chain joins TRBV4-1 and TRBJ1-6; maybe TRBD1 (5 bases). The CDR3 here is CASSPHGGDNSPLHF. CDR3 nucleotide sequence: TGCGCCAGCAGCCCCCACGGAGGGGATAATTCACCCCTCCACTTT.